Listed here are 30 T cell receptor beta chains from one sample, sequenced in a study of CD8+ T cells in alopecia areata. Extraction and reverse transcription of RNA yielded cDNA as the sequencing template. Here immunoSEQ multiplex PCR was the method, and the copy in TCRdb shows in-frame clones only, minus some. This sample yields 200,000 to 250,000 clones, of which more than 30% are seen a single time; 0.45% to 0.55% belongs to the top ten. The treatment is: oral pan-JAK inhibitor, 5-10 mg twice daily. The sequencing here drew on CD4+ T cells sorted from blood, taken at approximately week 30, from a patient treated with tofacitinib. These TCRs come from a human donor with alopecia areata.

This clone was seen more than once but under ten times. The chain has TRBV11-2 and TRBJ1-2; the D gene is possibly TRBD1 (6 bases). The ends were cut back, 7 bases at V and 7 bases at J, with 16 bases in the middle. Germline V CDR1 and CDR2: SGHAT, FQNNGV. CDR3 length equals 13 residues. CDR3 residues: CASNREDRGGYTF. The CDR3 DNA reads TGTGCCAGCAACAGGGAAGACCGCGGTGGCTACACCTTC.

Concerning this clone: Different DNA sequences within this sample yield the same CDR3. The chain is built from TRBV5-1 and TRBJ2-1, with D uncertain. The V end was cut by 0 bases, the J end by 7 bases, with 8 bases between. The CDR3 is 13 amino acids. Per the germline V gene, CDR1 is SGHRS and CDR2 is YFSETQ. The CDR3 spells CASSLEGRNEQFF. The DNA of the CDR3 is TGCGCCAGCAGCTTGGAGGGTCGGAATGAGCAGTTCTTC.

The V gene is TRBV6-5, the J gene TRBJ1-1, with a weak D call TRBD1 (6 bases). This CDR3 is 14 amino acids long. Germline loops: CDR1 MNHEY, CDR2 SVGAGI. V gave up 4 bases and J gave up 0 bases, with 9 bases separating them. CDR3 nucleotide sequence: TGTGCCAGCAGTTCTCAGGGGTTGAACACTGAAGCTTTCTTT. The encoded protein is CASSSQGLNTEAFF.

CDR3 in amino acids: CASSLWPRDYEQYF. As DNA, the CDR3 is TGTGCCAGCAGCTTGTGGCCCCGGGACTACGAGCAGTACTTC. This rearrangement joins TRBV4-2 to TRBJ2-7; D perhaps matches TRBD2 (5 bases). Germline CDR1 is LGHNA and CDR2 is YNFKEQ. The CDR3 length is 14 residues. The ends were cut back, 5 bases at V and 3 bases at J, with 14 bases in the middle.

The chain carries TRBV9 and TRBJ1-1; 10 bases fit TRBD1. Germline assignment: CDR1 SGDLS and CDR2 YYNGEE. The CDR3 has 12 residues. V trimming: 5 bases; J trimming: 11 bases; junction bases outside the gene matches: 6. DNA of the CDR3: TGTGCCAGCAGGGCCGGGACAGGGGTGGCTTTCTTT. Protein product: CASRAGTGVAFF.

This clone was recorded a few times. The chain couples TRBV11-3 to TRBJ2-3; D gene unclear. The CDR3 covers 14 residues. Germline V gene lookup returns CDR1 SGHNT and CDR2 YENEEA. Trimming took off 3 bases at V and 6 bases at J, with 13 bases between the two ends. CDR3 sequence (DNA): TGTGCCAGCAGCTTGGTAGGATCCAGGGATACGCAGTATTTT. It specifies CASSLVGSRDTQYF.

V usage is TRBV6-5 and J usage is TRBJ2-4, with D possibly TRBD1 on 5 matching bases. The CDR3 runs 14 residues. With 5 bases removed from V and 6 bases from J, the gap between germline ends came to 14 bases. The germline CDR1 and CDR2 sequences are MNHEY and SVGAGI. The DNA for the CDR3 is TGTGCCAGCAGTATCTCCAGGGTTCGAAACATTCAGTACTTC. It codes for CASSISRVRNIQYF.

This clone was recorded a few times. Written as DNA, the CDR3 is TGCGCCAGCAGCTTGGCCGTTGGGTCTGGTGAGCAGTTCTTC. It specifies CASSLAVGSGEQFF. The genes are TRBV5-1 and TRBJ2-1; D not resolved. The CDR3 length is 14 residues. Germline CDR1 SGHRS, CDR2 YFSETQ. V was pared by 0 bases and J by 9 bases, with 13 bases between.

In its sample, this clone was seen a few times. V usage is TRBV4-1 and J usage is TRBJ1-1; D perhaps matches TRBD1 (6 bases). This CDR3 is 14 amino acids long. Per germline, CDR1 MGHRA and CDR2 YSYEKL. V was clipped by 2 bases and J by 8 bases, with 15 bases between them. DNA for the CDR3: TGCGCCAGCAGCCAACCAACAGGGTACCCCGAAGCTTTCTTT. It specifies CASSQPTGYPEAFF.

This clone was seen a few times. The V gene is TRBV19, the J gene TRBJ2-1; D possibly corresponds to TRBD1 (5 bases). The CDR3 runs to 15 residues. Germline CDR1 LNHDA, CDR2 SQIVND (reference sequence). V dropped 3 bases and J dropped 7 bases, with 16 bases sitting between them. CDR3 region: CASSIRSQGSNEQFF. CDR3 bases: TGTGCCAGTAGTATCAGATCTCAGGGTTCAAATGAGCAGTTCTTC.

The chain carries TRBV4-2 and TRBJ1-2; D might be TRBD1 (6 bases). CDR1 LGHNA and CDR2 YNFKEQ come from the germline V gene. The CDR3 contains 14 residues. The germline V and J ends were trimmed by 4 bases and 7 bases, with 16 bases remaining between them. The DNA of the CDR3 is TGTGCCAGCAGCCCCCACAGGGATTCGGGTGGCTACACCTTC. As protein: CASSPHRDSGGYTF.

This clone was counted a single time. The chain recombines TRBV7-8 with TRBJ2-5, with 12 bases identical to TRBD2. The germline V gene has CDR1 SGHVS and CDR2 FQNEAQ. V lost 2 bases and J lost 7; bases outside the gene matches: 11. This CDR3 contains 17 residues. This chain's CDR3 is CASSLPRTSGTRVTQYF. The CDR3 DNA reads as TGTGCCAGCAGCTTACCCAGGACTAGCGGGACAAGGGTGACCCAGTACTTC.

This chain connects TRBV4-1 to TRBJ1-1, with D unresolved. Trimming cost V 4 bases and J 0 bases, with 12 bases left between them. Germline assignment: CDR1 MGHRA and CDR2 YSYEKL. The CDR3 extends over 15 amino acids. CDR3 sequence: CASSRPGPMNTEAFF. CDR3 bases: TGCGCCAGCAGCCGGCCGGGCCCCATGAACACTGAAGCTTTCTTT.

The chain recombines TRBV30 with TRBJ2-3, with 14 positions matching TRBD2. Germline values: CDR1 GTSNPN, CDR2 SVGIG (reference sequence). The CDR3 length is 15 residues. The V segment lost 7 bases and the J segment 1 base; nucleotides outside the gene matches: 4. The CDR3 sequence: CASGLAGGRTDTQYF. The DNA of the CDR3 is TGTGCCTCCGGACTAGCGGGGGGCCGCACAGATACGCAGTATTTT.

CDR3 sequence (DNA): TGTGCCAGCAGCTTAGCTATAGGGTCCTACAATGAGCAGTTCTTC. Translating gives CASSLAIGSYNEQFF. The chain has TRBV7-2 and TRBJ2-1; D is unclear. The CDR3 contains 15 residues. Germline V gene lookup returns CDR1 SGHTA and CDR2 FQGNSA. Trimming took off 0 bases at V and 1 base at J, with 7 bases between the two ends. Full variable domain (missing parts from reference TRBV7-2 and TRBJ2-1): GAGVSQSPSNKVTEKGKDVELRCDPISGHTALYWYRQSLGQGLEFLIYFQGNSAPDKSGLPSDRFSAERTGGSVSTLTIQRTQQEDSAVYLCASSLAIGSYNEQFFGPGTRLTVL.

In this sample, this clone turned up a few times. The chain carries TRBV6-6 and TRBJ2-1; the match to TRBD2 covers 8 bases. Unmatched junction bases numbered 4, after V lost 10 bases and J lost 2 bases. The CDR3 spans 13 residues. The germline CDR1 and CDR2 sequences are MNHNY and SVGAGI (reference sequence). The CDR3 spells CAIREGPYNEQFF. CDR3 sequence (DNA): TGTGCCATCCGGGAGGGCCCCTACAATGAGCAGTTCTTC.

The rearrangement joins TRBV6-5 to TRBJ1-5; TRBD1 aligns across 7 bases. After removal of 4 bases from V and 7 bases from J, the junction contained 10 bases not matched to a gene. The CDR3 loop spans 15 amino acids. Germline V gene sequence: CDR1 MNHEY, CDR2 SVGAGI. The CDR3 reads CASSSTGARGQPQHF. Here the CDR3 DNA reads TGTGCCAGCAGTTCAACAGGGGCCCGGGGGCAGCCCCAGCATTTT.

This clone was picked up a small number of times. The chain is built from TRBV29-1 and TRBJ2-5, with a weak D call TRBD2 (6 bases). The CDR3 contains 13 residues. Germline CDR1 is SQVTM and CDR2 is ANQGSEA. Trimming left V 4 bases short and J 5 bases short, with 14 bases between. CDR3 sequence reads: CSVALGLGETQYF. The DNA for the CDR3 is TGCAGCGTTGCGTTGGGACTTGGGGAGACCCAGTACTTC.

This clone was observed a few times. The CDR3 coding sequence is TGTGCCAGTAGTAAGGGACGGTCGAACACTGAAGCTTTCTTT. Protein: CASSKGRSNTEAFF. The chain recombines TRBV19 with TRBJ1-1; D is perhaps TRBD1 (5 bases). The V and J ends lost 4 bases and 1 base respectively, with 10 bases between them. The CDR3 length is 14 residues. Germline-derived CDR1 and CDR2 are LNHDA and SQIVND (reference sequence).

The genes are TRBV6-5 and TRBJ2-6, with D tentatively TRBD2 (6 bases). This CDR3 comprises 15 residues. V lost 2 bases to trimming and J lost 2 bases, with 7 bases between them. Germline-derived CDR1 and CDR2 are MNHEY and SVGAGI. The CDR3 nucleotides are TGTGCCAGCAGTTACCGGGGGACTGGGGCCAACGTCCTGACTTTC. Its translation is CASSYRGTGANVLTF.

This chain joins TRBV4-1 and TRBJ2-6; D might be TRBD1 (6 bases). Germline lookup yields CDR1 MGHRA and CDR2 YSYEKL. Trimming stripped 3 bases from V and 1 base from J, with 22 bases between. This CDR3 is built from 20 residues. The CDR3, as DNA: TGCGCCAGCAGCCAGTTAGGGGGTCGGGGAACTCGATCTGGGGCCAACGTCCTGACTTTC. Translated, it gives CASSQLGGRGTRSGANVLTF.

The J gene is TRBJ2-3, the V gene TRBV5-1, with D perhaps matching TRBD2 (6 bases). This CDR3 is 14 amino acids long. The V end lost 0 bases, the J end lost 4 bases, and 9 bases lay between the germline ends. Germline CDR1 SGHRS, CDR2 YFSETQ. This CDR3 reads CASSLDGRADTQYF. The CDR3, as DNA: TGCGCCAGCAGCTTGGACGGGAGAGCAGATACGCAGTATTTT.

The chain recombines TRBV19 with TRBJ1-2, with unresolved D. CDR3 length equals 11 residues. With 6 bases removed from V and 5 bases from J, the gap between germline ends came to 7 bases. CDR1 is LNHDA and CDR2 is SQIVND in the germline V gene (reference sequence). CDR3 bases: TGTGCCAGTAGCCAAGCTTATGGCTACACCTTC. Its translation is CASSQAYGYTF.

This clone appeared a few times. The genes are TRBV30 and TRBJ2-2; D not resolved. CDR1 is GTSNPN and CDR2 is SVGIG in the germline V gene (reference sequence). The CDR3 contains 13 residues. Between the trimmed V and J ends, which lost 2 bases and 6 bases, there was a span of 10 bases. The CDR3 coding sequence is TGTGCCTGGAGTAGGAACCCGTCCGGGGAGCTGTTTTTT. Its translation is CAWSRNPSGELFF.

A few counts support this clone. J is TRBJ1-1 and V is TRBV6-4; 9 positions match TRBD1. The junction had 15 bases not matched to a gene; V was cut back by 5 bases and J by 2 bases. Germline CDR1 and CDR2: MRHNA and SNTAGT. The CDR3 is 18 amino acids. CDR3 residues: CASSQIRDRAIGNTEAFF. The CDR3 DNA is TGTGCCAGCAGTCAGATCCGGGACAGGGCGATCGGTAACACTGAAGCTTTCTTT.

This clone was detected only a few times. The chain recombines TRBV29-1 with TRBJ2-7; D might be TRBD1 (6 bases). Germline V lookup: CDR1 SQVTM, CDR2 ANQGSEA. The CDR3 is 14 residues long. The V end lost 6 bases, the J end lost 3 bases, and 18 bases lay between the germline ends. The CDR3 region has the DNA TGCAGCGTCGTAACACAGGGAAGTAACTACGAGCAGTACTTC. It specifies CSVVTQGSNYEQYF.

J is TRBJ1-6 and V is TRBV2; D is perhaps TRBD1 (5 bases). V lost 11 bases to trimming and J lost 6 bases, with 17 bases between them. The CDR3 is 14 amino acids. Germline loops: CDR1 SNHLY, CDR2 FYNNEI. The CDR3, as DNA: TGTGCCGGGGGAGACACCACCCCTAATTCACCCCTCCACTTT. Amino acids: CAGGDTTPNSPLHF.

This clone turned up a few times. The chain links TRBV30 to TRBJ1-2; TRBD1 aligns across 7 bases. The CDR3 is 16 residues long. The V gene's germline CDR1 is GTSNPN and CDR2 SVGIG (reference sequence). The J segment lost 8 bases and the V segment lost 2 bases, leaving 17 bases of the junction unmatched. CDR3 residues: CAWSSIRQGAHGGYTF. The CDR3 bases are TGTGCCTGGAGTTCCATCCGACAGGGTGCCCACGGAGGCTACACCTTC.

V and J are TRBV23-1 and TRBJ2-4; D remains ambiguous. TRBV23-1 is an open reading frame whose function is uncertain. The CDR3 length is 14 residues. V dropped 4 bases and J dropped 0 bases, with 7 bases sitting between them. CDR3 sequence: CASSPIPAKNIQYF. The CDR3 nucleotides are TGCGCCAGCAGTCCGATCCCAGCCAAAAACATTCAGTACTTC.

This clone was seen only a few times. The J gene is TRBJ1-2, the V gene TRBV30; a weak D match, TRBD1 (6 bases). V shed 4 bases and J shed 7 bases, with 13 bases lying between them. Germline CDR1 and CDR2: GTSNPN and SVGIG (reference sequence). The length of the CDR3 is 12 residues. CDR3 DNA: TGTGCCTGGACCTATGGGGGGGCTGGCTACACCTTC. Translating it yields CAWTYGGAGYTF.